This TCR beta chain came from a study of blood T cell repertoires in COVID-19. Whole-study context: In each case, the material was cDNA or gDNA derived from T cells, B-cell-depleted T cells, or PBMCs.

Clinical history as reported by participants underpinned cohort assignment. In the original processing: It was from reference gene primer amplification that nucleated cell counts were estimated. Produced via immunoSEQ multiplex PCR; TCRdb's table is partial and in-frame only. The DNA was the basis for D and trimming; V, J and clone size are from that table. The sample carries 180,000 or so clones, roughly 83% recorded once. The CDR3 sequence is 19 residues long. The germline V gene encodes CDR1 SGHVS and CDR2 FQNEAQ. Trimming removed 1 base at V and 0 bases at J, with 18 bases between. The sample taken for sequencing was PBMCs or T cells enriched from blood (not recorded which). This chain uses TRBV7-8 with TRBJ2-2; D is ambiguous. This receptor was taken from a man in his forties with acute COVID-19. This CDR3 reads CASSLGLRLAASNTGELFF. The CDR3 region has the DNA TGTGCCAGCAGCTTAGGTCTGAGGCTGGCAGCCTCGAACACCGGGGAGCTGTTTTTT.